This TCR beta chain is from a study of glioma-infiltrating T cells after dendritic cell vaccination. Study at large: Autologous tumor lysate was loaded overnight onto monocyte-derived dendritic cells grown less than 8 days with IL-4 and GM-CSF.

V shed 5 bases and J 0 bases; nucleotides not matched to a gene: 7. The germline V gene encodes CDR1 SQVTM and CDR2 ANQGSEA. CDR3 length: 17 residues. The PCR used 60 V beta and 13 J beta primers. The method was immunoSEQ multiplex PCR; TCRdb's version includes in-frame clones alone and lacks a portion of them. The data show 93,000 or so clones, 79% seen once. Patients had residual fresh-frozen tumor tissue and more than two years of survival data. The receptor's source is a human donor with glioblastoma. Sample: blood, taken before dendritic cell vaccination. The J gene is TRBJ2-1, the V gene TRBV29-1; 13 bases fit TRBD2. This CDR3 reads CSVSGTSGTSSYNEQFF. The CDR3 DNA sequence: TGCAGCGTTTCCGGGACTAGCGGGACGAGCTCCTACAATGAGCAGTTCTTC.